Shown below are 16 T cell receptor beta chains from a single sample sequenced in a study of blood T cell repertoires in COVID-19. TCRdb keeps only in-frame clones here, not all; method: immunoSEQ multiplex PCR. The sample has approximately 200,000 clones, 80% to 90% seen once. Material for sequencing was peripheral blood. The receptors derive from a woman aged 80 or over with acute or convalescent COVID-19.

This clone was seen a handful of times. The germline gene is not matched at one end of the junction; a read error may be the cause. This rearrangement joins TRBV5-8 to TRBJ1-2; D is unresolved. CDR3 size: 11 residues. The germline V gene encodes CDR1 SGHTS and CDR2 YDEGEE. The CDR3 is CASRQTSGYAF. In DNA form, the CDR3 reads TGTGCCAGCAGACAGACATCAGGCTACGCCTTC.

The chain joins TRBV7-9 to TRBJ2-7; 14 bases match TRBD2. Germline V gene data show CDR1 as SEHNR and CDR2 as FQNEAQ (reference sequence). This CDR3 spans 14 amino acids. With 5 bases clipped from V and 11 bases from J, the junction kept 8 bases outside the gene matches. The CDR3 DNA follows: TGTGCCAGCAGCACCGGGGGACTAGCGGGAGACAAGTACTTC. It encodes CASSTGGLAGDKYF. Together with reference TRBV7-9 and TRBJ2-7, the CDR3 gives the full variable domain: DTGVSQNPRHKITKRGQNVTFRCDPISEHNRLYWYRQTLGQGPEFLTYFQNEAQLEKSRLLSDRFSAERPKGSFSTLEIQRTEQGDSAMYLCASSTGGLAGDKYFGPGTRLTVT.

The genes are TRBV18 and TRBJ1-1; D is perhaps TRBD1 (6 bases). This CDR3 region has 12 residues. Per the germline V gene, CDR1 is KGHSH and CDR2 is LQKENI. V lost 3 bases to trimming and J lost 6 bases, with 8 bases between them. The CDR3 is CASSPGGPEAFF. In DNA form, the CDR3 reads TGTGCCAGCTCACCCGGGGGGCCTGAAGCTTTCTTT.

This clone is labeled as medium-sized. The J gene is TRBJ2-7, the V gene TRBV10-3, with D possibly TRBD2 on 6 matching bases. CDR1 ENHRY and CDR2 SYGVKD come from the germline V gene. V dropped 5 bases and J dropped 3 bases, with 14 bases sitting between them. There are 14 residues in the CDR3. Here the CDR3 reads CAISPAEGIYEQYF. CDR3 in DNA: TGTGCCATCAGTCCTGCGGAGGGCATCTACGAGCAGTACTTC.

This chain uses TRBV15 with TRBJ2-1, with 7 nucleotides matching TRBD2. Trimming cost V 0 bases and J 7 bases; bases outside gene matches: 9. Germline V gene sequence: CDR1 LNHNV, CDR2 YYDKDF (reference sequence). CDR3 size: 16 residues. In nucleotides, the CDR3 is TGTGCCACCAGCAGAGATGTGACAGCGGGGCTAAATGAGCAGTTCTTC. Translating gives CATSRDVTAGLNEQFF.

J is TRBJ2-7 and V is TRBV14, with a tentative D call TRBD1 (5 bases). V was trimmed by 4 bases and J by 6 bases, leaving 10 bases between them. CDR3 length: 12 amino acids. CDR1 and CDR2 from the germline V gene are SGHDN and FVKESK. The CDR3 reads CASSRQFAEQYF. Written as DNA, the CDR3 is TGTGCCAGCAGCCGACAGTTCGCCGAGCAGTACTTC.

This chain joins TRBV4-3 and TRBJ1-1; no reliable D call. Germline V gene lookup returns CDR1 LGHNA and CDR2 YSLEER. CDR3 length: 14 amino acids. V lost 0 bases to trimming and J lost 4 bases, with 9 bases between them. The CDR3 DNA reads as TGCGCCAGCAGCCAAGATTACGGGATCACTGAAGCTTTCTTT. This encodes CASSQDYGITEAFF.

As regards this clone: Germline is not matched at one junction end, which may reflect a read error. The rearrangement uses TRBV7-7 and TRBJ1-5; D remains ambiguous. Germline CDR1 SSHAT, CDR2 FNYEAQ (reference sequence). This CDR3 has 17 residues. The CDR3, as DNA: TGTGCTAGCAGCTTAGCGCCACGGGAATTAGGCAATCAGCCCCAGCATTTT. This sequence encodes CASSLAPRELGNQPQHF.

The gene calls are TRBV21-1 and TRBJ2-5; the listed D gene, TRBD2, was not tested against the DNA. TRBV21-1 is assigned pseudogene status. This CDR3 is built from 14 residues. The CDR3 coding sequence is TGTGCCAGCAGCAAAGACCCTAGAGGGCAGACCCAGTACTTC. Translation: CASSKDPRGQTQYF.

V is TRBV11-1 and J is TRBJ1-1, with a weak D call TRBD1 (5 bases). In germline, CDR1 is SGHAT, CDR2 FQDESV (reference sequence). V lost 3 bases and J 5 bases, leaving 13 bases between the germline ends. CDR3 length equals 14 residues. The CDR3 nucleotides read TGTGCCAGCAGCTTCGGGGGTAGTGGAACTGAAGCTTTCTTT. Encoded protein: CASSFGGSGTEAFF.

This clone was detected only once. The chain has TRBV19 and TRBJ1-1, with 8 bases aligning to TRBD1. The CDR3 spans 15 residues. CDR1 and CDR2 from the germline V gene are LNHDA and SQIVND (reference sequence). Germline trimming cut 5 bases from V and 1 base from J; bases unmatched to any gene: 6. The chain's CDR3 is CASSPRTGSNTEAFF. CDR3 nucleotides: TGTGCCAGTAGTCCCCGGACAGGGTCGAACACTGAAGCTTTCTTT.

The V gene is TRBV5-1, the J gene TRBJ2-7; D is uncertain. The CDR3 sequence is 15 residues long. Per the germline V gene, CDR1 is SGHRS and CDR2 is YFSETQ. The V end lost 0 bases, the J end lost 4 bases, and 14 bases lay between the germline ends. CDR3: CASSLVGYEEYEQYF. The CDR3 DNA reads TGCGCCAGCAGCTTGGTCGGTTACGAGGAGTACGAGCAGTACTTC.

This sequence joins TRBV19 and TRBJ2-7; TRBD1 aligns across 7 bases. The V gene's germline CDR1 is LNHDA and CDR2 SQIVND (reference sequence). The CDR3 totals 14 residues. The J segment lost 1 base and the V segment lost 4 bases, leaving 4 bases of the junction unmatched. In DNA, the CDR3 is TGTGCCAGTAGTACTCGACAGGGTTCCTACGAGCAGTACTTC. This encodes CASSTRQGSYEQYF.

This rearrangement joins TRBV27 to TRBJ1-2; D is unclear. Deletions cut 6 bases from V and 7 bases from J, with 21 bases between. CDR3 length: 15 amino acids. Germline V gives CDR1 MNHEY, CDR2 SMNVEV (reference sequence). The chain's CDR3 is CASSSTLAPPGGYTF. The CDR3 DNA reads TGTGCCAGCAGCTCCACACTCGCCCCCCCGGGTGGCTACACCTTC.

The V gene is TRBV19, the J gene TRBJ2-3; D uncertain. With 4 bases removed from V and 5 bases from J, the gap between germline ends came to 16 bases. From germline, CDR1 is LNHDA and CDR2 SQIVND (reference sequence). This CDR3 is 15 amino acids long. The CDR3 coding sequence is TGTGCCAGTAGTACTGCTATCGGCGGAATAGATACGCAGTATTTT. The encoded protein is CASSTAIGGIDTQYF.

The sample holds a few counts of this clone. The chain employs TRBV30 and TRBJ1-3; D is possibly TRBD1 (5 bases). The CDR3 is 12 residues long. The V gene lost 7 bases and the J gene lost 1 base, with 8 bases spanning the gap. Germline V CDR1 and CDR2: GTSNPN, SVGIG (reference sequence). DNA for the CDR3: TGTGCCTCGGGGGAGTCTGGAAACACCATATATTTT. Its translation: CASGESGNTIYF.